The rows below give T cell receptor beta chains drawn from one sample of a study of cytotoxic CD8 clonotypes in ibrutinib-treated CLL. Sequencing was performed with immunoSEQ multiplex PCR; in TCRdb, only in-frame clones are kept and a portion is missing. The sample lists roughly 300,000 clones, roughly 76% occurring once. This sample comprised PBMCs, obtained at disease progression, from a patient treated with ibrutinib. The origin of the receptors is a human donor with chronic lymphocytic leukemia. The CDR3 runs from the conserved cysteine through the conserved F or W. D genes are given only for firm matches. Rows may omit the clone size; those that give it use once, few, many or a size class.

TRBV9	TRBJ2-3	TRBD1	NA	CASSVGGGTGGYDTQYF	TGTGCCAGCAGCGTAGGTGGTGGGACAGGGGGATACGATACGCAGTATTTT
TRBV29-1	TRBJ2-7	TRBD2	NA	CSVGGTGLYYEQYF	TGCAGCGTTGGGGGGACGGGACTATACTACGAGCAGTACTTC
TRBV4-1	TRBJ2-4	TRBD2	few	CASSHLSGRNIQYF	TGCGCCAGCAGCCACCTTAGCGGGAGAAACATTCAGTACTTC
TRBV29-1	TRBJ1-1	TRBD1	few	CSVVRGFLNTEAFF	TGCAGCGTTGTCAGGGGGTTTCTGAACACTGAAGCTTTCTTT
TRBV29-1	TRBJ2-7	NA	NA	CSVEDLGEGARGNTYEQYF	TGCAGCGTTGAAGACCTTGGGGAGGGGGCCAGGGGGAACACCTACGAGCAGTACTTC
TRBV4-1	TRBJ1-2	NA	few	CASSQPGTAFRYGYTF	TGCGCCAGCAGCCAACCCGGGACGGCCTTTAGGTATGGCTACACCTTC
TRBV6-5	TRBJ1-4	NA	NA	CASSYSYLNEKLFF	TGTGCCAGCAGTTACTCTTACCTCAATGAAAAACTGTTTTTT
TRBV2	TRBJ1-2	NA	NA	CASSAWTAYGYTF	TGTGCCAGCAGTGCATGGACAGCCTATGGCTACACCTTC
TRBV9	TRBJ2-2	NA	NA	CASSVSRTASDTGELFF	TGTGCCAGCAGCGTCAGCCGGACAGCTTCGGACACCGGGGAGCTGTTTTTT
TRBV4-1	TRBJ2-3	NA	NA	CASSQDRVLGSDTQYF	TGCGCCAGCAGCCAAGATAGGGTATTGGGCTCAGATACGCAGTATTTT
TRBV6-5	TRBJ1-6	NA	once	CATHWEGDNSPLHF	TGTGCCACCCATTGGGAGGGGGATAATTCACCCCTCCACTTT
TRBV7-8	TRBJ1-6	NA	NA	CASSPSRDPNSPLHF	TGTGCCAGCAGCCCCTCAAGGGACCCAAATTCACCCCTCCACTTT
TRBV6-6	TRBJ1-5	TRBD1	NA	CASSYPQGVGNQPQHF	TGTGCCAGCAGTTACCCCCAGGGGGTCGGCAATCAGCCCCAGCATTTT
TRBV12-2	TRBJ2-1	NA	NA	CASRSFRLAGGPLAGNEQFF	TGTGCAAGTCGCTCCTTCCGACTAGCGGGAGGGCCTTTGGCTGGCAATGAGCAGTTCTTC
TRBV9	TRBJ2-1	TRBD2	NA	CASSVGGLAINEQFF	TGTGCCAGCAGCGTAGGGGGACTAGCAATCAATGAGCAGTTCTTC
TRBV19	TRBJ2-1	TRBD1	NA	CASSIGGTGAYNEQFF	TGTGCCAGTAGTATAGGAGGGACAGGGGCCTACAATGAGCAGTTCTTC
TRBV4-3	TRBJ2-7	TRBD2	once	CASSQWGSSGRSVSYEQYF	TGCGCCAGCAGCCAATGGGGGTCTAGCGGGAGAAGCGTTTCCTACGAGCAGTACTTC
TRBV5-1	TRBJ1-1	NA	NA	CASSPQGLLNTEAFF	TGCGCCAGCAGCCCACAGGGATTACTGAACACTGAAGCTTTCTTT
TRBV6-5	TRBJ2-4	NA	NA	CASSPGGAKNIQYF	TGTGCCAGCAGCCCCGGGGGAGCCAAAAACATTCAGTACTTC
TRBV5-1	TRBJ2-1	NA	few	CASRHNNEQFF	TGCGCCAGCAGGCATAACAATGAGCAGTTCTTC
TRBV27	TRBJ2-6	NA	NA	CASSMLTSGANVLTF	TGTGCCAGCAGTATGTTGACCTCTGGGGCCAACGTCCTGACTTTC
TRBV10-3	TRBJ2-7	TRBD2	NA	CAISPALAAYEQYF	TGTGCCATCAGTCCCGCTCTAGCGGCATACGAGCAGTACTTC
TRBV29-1	TRBJ2-1	TRBD1	NA	CSAGTGRGSYNEQFF	TGCAGCGCTGGGACAGGGAGAGGCTCCTACAATGAGCAGTTCTTC
TRBV5-4	TRBJ2-1	NA	NA	CASSLGGDSYNEQFF	TGTGCCAGCAGCTTGGGTGGAGATTCCTACAATGAGCAGTTCTTC
TRBV27	TRBJ2-3	TRBD2	NA	CASSLRGRLAGVADTQYF	TGTGCCAGCAGTTTAAGGGGTCGACTGGCGGGAGTGGCAGATACGCAGTATTTT
TRBV5-1	TRBJ2-7	NA	NA	CASSPLSGYEQYF	TGCGCCAGCAGCCCCTTGTCGGGCTACGAGCAGTACTTC
TRBV2	TRBJ1-1	TRBD1	NA	CARTTGTGVNTEAFF	TGTGCCAGAACGACCGGGACAGGGGTGAACACTGAAGCTTTCTTT
TRBV28	TRBJ2-1	NA	NA	CASSPPGLLLVGNEQFF	TGTGCCAGCAGTCCCCCGGGGCTCTTACTAGTTGGCAATGAGCAGTTCTTC
TRBV10-1	TRBJ1-1	TRBD1	NA	CASSLRQGGIAFF	TGCGCCAGCAGCCTGCGACAGGGCGGGATAGCTTTCTTT
TRBV10-3	TRBJ2-7	TRBD2	NA	CAISEAGGPYEQYF	TGTGCCATCAGTGAAGCGGGAGGGCCTTACGAGCAGTACTTC
TRBV7-2	TRBJ2-5	NA	NA	CASSPGTTYQETQYF	TGTGCCAGCAGCCCCGGGACCACATACCAAGAGACCCAGTACTTC
TRBV28	TRBJ2-7	TRBD2	NA	CASSTSGAPSGYEQYF	TGTGCCAGCAGTACTAGCGGGGCCCCTTCGGGCTACGAGCAGTACTTC
TRBV7-6	TRBJ2-2	NA	NA	CASSPGGELFF	TGTGCCAGCAGCCCCGGGGGGGAGCTGTTTTTT
TRBV11-1	TRBJ2-2	TRBD1	few	CASSFLGTGVGTGELFF	TGTGCCAGCAGCTTTCTCGGGACAGGGGTTGGTACCGGGGAGCTGTTTTTT
TRBV7-2	TRBJ2-3	NA	NA	CASSLFYQQPDTQYF	TGTGCCAGCAGCTTATTTTACCAGCAGCCAGATACGCAGTATTTT
TRBV15	TRBJ2-7	NA	NA	CATSLGQGGFEQYF	TGTGCCACCAGCCTTGGACAAGGAGGGTTCGAGCAGTACTTC
TRBV25-1	TRBJ1-4	NA	NA	CASSERGAGQKLFF	TGTGCCAGCAGTGAAAGGGGGGCGGGGCAAAAACTGTTTTTT